The 10 T cell receptor beta chains below were found in one sample sequenced in a study of shared clonotypes between healthy human individuals. TCRdb's copy holds only in-frame clones and misses some; the assay was immunoSEQ multiplex PCR. The data contain about 2.4 million clones, 90% to 95% of them singletons. The sequencing sample was made of naive CD4+ T cells from PBMCs. Subset reported: CD45RA+ positively selected. Receptors originate from a man between 18 and 29 years old in good health. Some clones in this sample may be carry-over from other donors' samples.

The chain carries TRBV5-1 and TRBJ2-1, with TRBD2 matching 7 bases. The CDR3 is 13 residues long. Trimming at V came to 4 bases and at J to 10 bases, leaving 8 bases not matched to a gene. Looked up from germline, CDR1 is SGHRS and CDR2 is YFSETQ. The CDR3: CASSVDWRGEQFF. The CDR3 DNA reads as TGCGCCAGCAGCGTCGATTGGCGGGGGGAGCAGTTCTTC.

On this clone itself: The sample has other DNA sequences that encode this CDR3 too. This chain uses TRBV5-1 with TRBJ2-7; TRBD1 agrees at 8 bases. Per the germline V gene, CDR1 is SGHRS and CDR2 is YFSETQ. The CDR3 extends over 15 amino acids. Trimming took 4 bases from V and 3 from J; bases not matched to a gene: 9. The CDR3 here is CASSPVGGQGYEQYF. The CDR3 DNA reads TGCGCCAGCAGCCCGGTCGGTGGACAGGGCTACGAGCAGTACTTC. The full variable domain, in which reference TRBV5-1 and TRBJ2-7 provide the parts outside the CDR3, is KAGVTQTPRYLIKTRGQQVTLSCSPISGHRSVSWYQQTPGQGLQFLFEYFSETQRNKGNFPGRFSGRQFSNSRSEMNVSTLELGDSALYLCASSPVGGQGYEQYFGPGTRLTVT.

The chain recombines TRBV4-1 with TRBJ2-7; 7 bases fit TRBD2. The CDR3 spans 13 residues. Germline lookup yields CDR1 MGHRA and CDR2 YSYEKL. J gave up 3 bases and V 9 bases, and 8 bases lay outside the gene matches. CDR3 sequence reads: CASSGPSGYEQYF. CDR3 coding DNA: TGCGCCAGTTCGGGGCCTAGCGGCTACGAGCAGTACTTC.

The chain uses TRBV28 and TRBJ2-7, with D perhaps TRBD1 or TRBD2 (5 bases each). V gave up 3 bases and J gave up 2 bases, with 8 bases separating them. The CDR3 consists of 13 residues. The germline CDR1 and CDR2 sequences are MDHEN and SYDVKM. The chain's CDR3 is CASSFEGPYEQYF. The CDR3 DNA sequence: TGTGCCAGCAGTTTTGAGGGGCCCTACGAGCAGTACTTC.

In its sample, this clone was seen once. Other DNA sequences in the same sample also yield this CDR3. The rearrangement links TRBV10-3 to TRBJ1-3; D is ambiguous. V was shortened by 0 bases and J by 4 bases, with 7 bases between the two germline ends. Germline CDR1 reads ENHRY; CDR2 reads SYGVKD. The CDR3 consists of 14 residues. The CDR3 nucleotides read TGTGCCATCAGTGAGTCTCGGGGAGGAAACACCATATATTTT. Protein product: CAISESRGGNTIYF.

The chain couples TRBV7-9 to TRBJ2-7, with D possibly matching TRBD2 (7 bases). The CDR3 runs 15 residues. CDR1 is SEHNR and CDR2 is FQNEAQ in the germline V gene (reference sequence). V was shortened by 3 bases and J by 3 bases, with 15 bases between the two germline ends. This chain's CDR3 is CASSFLGGRGYEQYF. CDR3 DNA: TGTGCCAGCAGCTTTCTGGGGGGGCGCGGCTACGAGCAGTACTTC.

The rearrangement uses TRBV20-1 and TRBJ1-2; no firm D call. From germline, CDR1 is DFQATT and CDR2 SNEGSKA (reference sequence). V shed 1 base and J shed 8 bases, with 8 bases lying between them. CDR3 length equals 11 residues. The CDR3 nucleotides read TGCAGTGCTAGAGTGGCCGTGGGCTACACCTTC. Amino acids: CSARVAVGYTF.

The V and J genes are TRBV27 and TRBJ2-2, with unresolved D. The CDR3 contains 13 residues. Trimming stripped 6 bases from V and 4 bases from J, with 9 bases between. CDR1 MNHEY and CDR2 SMNVEV come from the germline V gene (reference sequence). The CDR3 spells CASRNVGTGELFF. The CDR3 DNA reads as TGTGCCAGCAGGAACGTTGGCACCGGGGAGCTGTTTTTT.

The chain links TRBV18 to TRBJ1-5, with TRBD1 as a possible D gene (5 bases). The ends were cut back, 6 bases at V and 5 bases at J, with 20 bases in the middle. CDR3 length: 16 residues. Germline lookup yields CDR1 KGHSH and CDR2 LQKENI. Here the CDR3 DNA reads TGTGCCAGCTCTACATTCGGGGGGGGACGGGATCAGCCCCAGCATTTT. It translates to CASSTFGGGRDQPQHF.

The chain carries TRBV2 and TRBJ1-2; tentatively, D is TRBD1 (5 bases). From germline, CDR1 is SNHLY and CDR2 FYNNEI. Trimming shortened V by 9 bases and J by 3 bases, and 17 bases separated the two germline ends. The CDR3 spans 14 residues. This CDR3 reads CASVQEYGDYGYTF. In nucleotides, the CDR3 is TGTGCCAGTGTACAGGAATACGGGGACTATGGCTACACCTTC.